These T cell receptor beta chains were read from a single sample in a study of blood T cell repertoires in COVID-19. Sequencing was performed with immunoSEQ multiplex PCR; in TCRdb, only in-frame clones are kept and a portion is missing. The sample has more than 45,000 clones, 70% to 85% seen once. Sequencing was performed on peripheral blood. All receptors come from a human donor in a cohort sampled during active COVID-19. The CDR3 runs from the conserved cysteine through the conserved F or W. The order of the fields is J gene, CDR3 length, D gene, clone size, V gene, CDR3 DNA, CDR3 protein. A D gene is named only where the DNA matches it firmly. Clone size appears in some rows only: once, few, many, or a class for an expanded clone.

J: TRBJ2-7; length: 16; D: -; size: -; V: TRBV10-3; DNA: TGTGCCATCAGTGAGGCTAGGACTTCGCTCGGCTACGAGCAGTACTTC; CDR3: CAISEARTSLGYEQYF
J: TRBJ1-5; length: 14; D: -; size: -; V: TRBV19; DNA: TGTGCCAGTAGTAGCCAACAGGGTCGTCAGCCCCAGCATTTT; CDR3: CASSSQQGRQPQHF
J: TRBJ2-7; length: 15; D: -; size: -; V: TRBV9; DNA: TGCGCCAGCAGCGGGGGGGACAGGGGTAATTACGAGCAGTACTTC; CDR3: CASSGGDRGNYEQYF
J: TRBJ2-1; length: 14; D: TRBD2; size: -; V: TRBV29-1; DNA: TGCAGCGTTAGCGACAGCGGGGGGGCGGATGAGCAGTTCTTC; CDR3: CSVSDSGGADEQFF
J: TRBJ1-2; length: 12; D: TRBD1; size: -; V: TRBV27; DNA: TGTGCCAGCAGAGGGGGCTCATATGGCTACACCTTC; CDR3: CASRGGSYGYTF
J: TRBJ2-1; length: 16; D: TRBD2; size: -; V: TRBV7-9; DNA: TGTGCCAGCAGCCCCCGGGGGACTATTTTAGTCAATGAGCAGTTCTTC; CDR3: CASSPRGTILVNEQFF
J: TRBJ2-3; length: 13; D: -; size: -; V: TRBV7-2; DNA: TGTGCCAGCAGCTTTAGCCCATCGGGAACGCAGTATTTT; CDR3: CASSFSPSGTQYF
J: TRBJ2-7; length: 19; D: TRBD2; size: -; V: TRBV15; DNA: TGTGCCACCAGCAGAGATCCCTTAACACCGGGACTAGCGGGCTACGAGCAGTACTTC; CDR3: CATSRDPLTPGLAGYEQYF
J: TRBJ1-4; length: 15; D: -; size: -; V: TRBV27; DNA: TGTGCCAGCAGTTTATCGCGGGCTTCTAATGAAAAACTGTTTTTT; CDR3: CASSLSRASNEKLFF
J: TRBJ1-5; length: 14; D: TRBD1; size: -; V: TRBV11-2; DNA: TGTGCCAGCAGCTTGACAGGGGGCAATCAGCCCCAGCATTTT; CDR3: CASSLTGGNQPQHF
J: TRBJ2-5; length: 15; D: TRBD2; size: -; V: TRBV2; DNA: TGTGCCAGCAGTGATTTGGGGACTAGCCCCAAGACCCAGTACTTC; CDR3: CASSDLGTSPKTQYF
J: TRBJ1-5; length: 14; D: TRBD1; size: -; V: TRBV18; DNA: TGTGCCAGCTCACCTCGGACAGGGGTTCAGCCCCAGCATTTT; CDR3: CASSPRTGVQPQHF
J: TRBJ2-2; length: 13; D: -; size: -; V: TRBV7-2; DNA: TGTGCCAGCAGTTCAGGACTCACCGGGGAGCTGTTTTTT; CDR3: CASSSGLTGELFF
J: TRBJ2-1; length: 14; D: TRBD2; size: -; V: TRBV3-1/TRBV3-2; DNA: TGTGCCAGCAGCCTAGAGGCAGGGAGGGGTGAGCAGTTCTTC; CDR3: CASSLEAGRGEQFF
J: TRBJ2-1; length: 16; D: TRBD2; size: few; V: TRBV23-1; DNA: TGCGCCAGCAGTCAGCGGGAGGGGAAAATTAAAGATGAGCAGTTCTTC; CDR3: CASSQREGKIKDEQFF
J: TRBJ2-4; length: 15; D: -; size: -; V: TRBV15; DNA: TGTGCCACCAGCAGAGGAGGGGGAGCCAAAAACATTCAGTACTTC; CDR3: CATSRGGGAKNIQYF
J: TRBJ1-6; length: 15; D: -; size: -; V: TRBV19; DNA: TGTGCCAGTAGTCCCCGGGACAATGGCGTTTCACCCCTCCACTTT; CDR3: CASSPRDNGVSPLHF
J: TRBJ2-3; length: 14; D: TRBD2; size: -; V: TRBV29-1; DNA: TGCAGCGTTGGGGGACTAGCGGGGGATGATACGCAGTATTTT; CDR3: CSVGGLAGDDTQYF
J: TRBJ1-2; length: 17; D: TRBD1; size: -; V: TRBV7-8; DNA: TGTGCCAGCAGCTTAGGGGGCAGGGGGCGGACCGTCTATGGCTACACCTTC; CDR3: CASSLGGRGRTVYGYTF
J: TRBJ1-6; length: 17; D: -; size: -; V: TRBV4-2; DNA: TGTGCCAGCAGCCAAAATCTAAAAGGGGGTAGTGATTCACCCCTCCACTTT; CDR3: CASSQNLKGGSDSPLHF
J: TRBJ2-1; length: 16; D: -; size: -; V: TRBV2; DNA: TGTGCCAGCGGTGGACCTGGCGGAAGCTCCTACAATGAGCAGTTCTTC; CDR3: CASGGPGGSSYNEQFF
J: TRBJ2-5; length: 15; D: TRBD1; size: -; V: TRBV6-5; DNA: TGTGCCAGCAGTTACTTTTTGACAGGGCAAGCGACCCAGTACTTC; CDR3: CASSYFLTGQATQYF
J: TRBJ2-7; length: 16; D: TRBD2; size: -; V: TRBV7-9; DNA: TGTGCCAGCAGCCGCCCCGGGGGGGGCGGCTCGTACGAGCAGTACTTC; CDR3: CASSRPGGGGSYEQYF
J: TRBJ2-3; length: 18; D: TRBD2; size: -; V: TRBV19; DNA: TGTGCCAGTAGTATAGGTCGGTCTGGCCTAGCGGGGGGGGATACGCAGTATTTT; CDR3: CASSIGRSGLAGGDTQYF
J: TRBJ1-1; length: 12; D: -; size: -; V: TRBV2; DNA: TGTGCCAGCAGTGTAAGACAGTCTGAAGCTTTCTTT; CDR3: CASSVRQSEAFF
J: TRBJ2-2; length: 15; D: TRBD2; size: -; V: TRBV30; DNA: TGTGCCTGGAGTCGCAGCGGGAGAGGGACCGGGGAGCTGTTTTTT; CDR3: CAWSRSGRGTGELFF
J: TRBJ2-2; length: 19; D: -; size: -; V: TRBV5-1; DNA: TGCGCCAGCAGCCTCGAGTCCCCCGTCGGCAGGGCAGTCACCGGGGAGCTGTTTTTT; CDR3: CASSLESPVGRAVTGELFF
J: TRBJ2-2; length: 13; D: -; size: -; V: TRBV7-7; DNA: TGTGCTAGCAGCTTGCTAGAGGCCGGGGAGCTGTTTTTT; CDR3: CASSLLEAGELFF
J: TRBJ1-2; length: 13; D: -; size: -; V: TRBV7-9; DNA: TGTGCCAGCAGCCGGACTGAGAACTATGGCTACACCTTC; CDR3: CASSRTENYGYTF
J: TRBJ2-7; length: 14; D: TRBD1; size: -; V: TRBV6-5; DNA: TGTGCCAGCAGTTACTCGGACAGGACCTACGAGCAGTACTTC; CDR3: CASSYSDRTYEQYF
J: TRBJ1-6; length: 14; D: -; size: -; V: TRBV30; DNA: TGTGCCTGGACTTTGGCAGGTGGGAATTCACCCCTCCACTTT; CDR3: CAWTLAGGNSPLHF
J: TRBJ1-2; length: 14; D: TRBD1; size: -; V: TRBV5-6; DNA: TGTGCCAGCAGCTTAAGACAGGGGAACGGGGGCTACACCTTC; CDR3: CASSLRQGNGGYTF
J: TRBJ1-4; length: 13; D: -; size: -; V: TRBV7-3; DNA: TGTGCCAGCAGCTTAACGGCAGGGGAGAAACTGTTTTTT; CDR3: CASSLTAGEKLFF
J: TRBJ2-1; length: 14; D: -; size: -; V: TRBV15; DNA: TGTGCCACCAGCAGAGAGGTGCAGTACAATGAGCAGTTCTTC; CDR3: CATSREVQYNEQFF
J: TRBJ1-1; length: 17; D: TRBD1; size: -; V: TRBV10-3; DNA: TGTGCCATCGGGGCCCCTACAGGGGGATTGGGCAACACTGAAGCTTTCTTT; CDR3: CAIGAPTGGLGNTEAFF
J: TRBJ1-4; length: 16; D: TRBD1; size: -; V: TRBV10-3; DNA: TGTGCCATCAGTGAGTCGCCCCAGGGGACAGGCGAAAAACTGTTTTTT; CDR3: CAISESPQGTGEKLFF